This TCR beta chain was found in a study of CD8 T cells in ankylosing spondylitis. Study-wide findings and caveats: Within peripheral blood, clones linked to disease were CD8+ and relatively rare. Made up of eight highly homologous variants, a TCR beta motif appeared characteristic of ankylosing spondylitis blood. Matched ankylosing spondylitis synovial fluid reportedly showed significant enrichment of disease-linked clones.

As concerns this clonotype: Antigen unknown.

Scientists made TCR beta libraries using quantitative 5'-RACE with molecular barcodes. TCRdb passed the 5' RACE reads through MiXCR, listing each CDR3 protein once. The sample lists hundreds of thousands of distinct CDR3 sequences, about 30% occurring once. The sequenced sample consisted of blood, either unsorted or a sorted T cell fraction (not recorded which). The sequence came from a male donor with ankylosing spondylitis or in good health (not recorded which).

As DNA, the CDR3 is TGCAGTGCTAGGCCCCACGCAAGTTCGAACACCGGGGAGCTGTTTTTT. It translates to CSARPHASSNTGELFF. The chain links TRBV20-1 to TRBJ2-2; D gene uncertain. Germline V gene lookup returns CDR1 DFQATT and CDR2 SNEGSKA (reference sequence). Trimming took 3 bases from V and 0 from J, leaving 14 bases between them. CDR3 length equals 16 residues.